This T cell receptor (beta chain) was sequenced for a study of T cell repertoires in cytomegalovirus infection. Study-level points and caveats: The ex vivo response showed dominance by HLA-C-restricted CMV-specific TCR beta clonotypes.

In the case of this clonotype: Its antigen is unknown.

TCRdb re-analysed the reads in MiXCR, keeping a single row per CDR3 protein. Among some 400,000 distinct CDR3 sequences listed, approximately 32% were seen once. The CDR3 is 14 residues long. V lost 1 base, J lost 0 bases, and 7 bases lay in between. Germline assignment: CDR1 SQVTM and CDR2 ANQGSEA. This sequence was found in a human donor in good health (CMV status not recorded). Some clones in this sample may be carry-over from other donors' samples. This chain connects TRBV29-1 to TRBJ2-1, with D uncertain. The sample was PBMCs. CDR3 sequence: CSVEVERSYNEQFF. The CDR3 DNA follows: TGCAGCGTTGAAGTCGAACGCTCCTACAATGAGCAGTTCTTC.